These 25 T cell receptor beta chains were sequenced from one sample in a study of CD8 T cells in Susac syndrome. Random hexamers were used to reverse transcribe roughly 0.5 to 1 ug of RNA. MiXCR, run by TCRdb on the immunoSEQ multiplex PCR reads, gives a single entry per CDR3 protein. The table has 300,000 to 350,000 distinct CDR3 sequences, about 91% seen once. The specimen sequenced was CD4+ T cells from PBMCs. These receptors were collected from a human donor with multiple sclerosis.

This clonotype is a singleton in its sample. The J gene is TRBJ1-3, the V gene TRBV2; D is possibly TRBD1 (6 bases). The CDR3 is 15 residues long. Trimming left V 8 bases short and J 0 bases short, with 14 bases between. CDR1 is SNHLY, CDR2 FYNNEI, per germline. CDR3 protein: CASQGRGFSGNTIYF. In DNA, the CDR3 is TGTGCCAGCCAAGGCAGGGGATTCTCTGGAAACACCATATATTTT.

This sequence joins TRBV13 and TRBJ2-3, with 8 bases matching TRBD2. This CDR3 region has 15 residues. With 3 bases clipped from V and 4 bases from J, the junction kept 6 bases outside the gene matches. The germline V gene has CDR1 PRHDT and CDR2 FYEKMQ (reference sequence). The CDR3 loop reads CASSFGTSGPDTQYF. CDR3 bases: TGTGCCAGCAGCTTCGGGACTAGTGGGCCAGATACGCAGTATTTT.

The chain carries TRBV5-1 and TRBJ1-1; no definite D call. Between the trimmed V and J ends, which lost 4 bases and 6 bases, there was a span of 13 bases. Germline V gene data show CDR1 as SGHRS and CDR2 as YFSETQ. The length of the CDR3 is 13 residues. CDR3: CASSLTAGAEAFF. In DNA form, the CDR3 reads TGCGCCAGCAGCCTCACGGCTGGGGCTGAAGCTTTCTTT.

CDR3 bases: TGCGCCGGCCGGGACAGGGGAAACACTGAAGCTTTCTTT. Protein product: CAGRDRGNTEAFF. The rearrangement joins TRBV10-2 to TRBJ1-1, with 10 bases fitting TRBD1. This CDR3 spans 13 amino acids. The germline gives CDR1 WSHSY, CDR2 SAAADI. The trim removed 11 bases at V and 2 bases at J, leaving 5 bases unmatched.

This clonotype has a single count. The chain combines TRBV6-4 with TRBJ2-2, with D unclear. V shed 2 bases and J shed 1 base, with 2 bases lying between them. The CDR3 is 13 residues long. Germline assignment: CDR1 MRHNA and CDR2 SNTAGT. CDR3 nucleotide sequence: TGTGCCAGCAGTGACGTGAACACCGGGGAGCTGTTTTTT. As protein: CASSDVNTGELFF.

CDR3 sequence: CSARAQATQYF. In nucleotides, the CDR3 is TGCAGTGCTAGGGCTCAGGCGACCCAGTACTTC. The rearrangement uses TRBV20-1 and TRBJ2-5; D is ambiguous. CDR1 DFQATT and CDR2 SNEGSKA come from the germline V gene (reference sequence). The germline V and J ends were trimmed by 3 bases and 7 bases, with 9 bases remaining between them. This CDR3 is 11 amino acids long.

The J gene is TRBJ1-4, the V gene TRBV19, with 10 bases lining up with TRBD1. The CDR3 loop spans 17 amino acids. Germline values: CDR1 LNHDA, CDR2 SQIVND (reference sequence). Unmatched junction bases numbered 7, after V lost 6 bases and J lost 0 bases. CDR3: CASRDRGKGATNEKLFF. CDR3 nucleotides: TGTGCCAGTAGGGACAGGGGGAAGGGAGCAACTAATGAAAAACTGTTTTTT.

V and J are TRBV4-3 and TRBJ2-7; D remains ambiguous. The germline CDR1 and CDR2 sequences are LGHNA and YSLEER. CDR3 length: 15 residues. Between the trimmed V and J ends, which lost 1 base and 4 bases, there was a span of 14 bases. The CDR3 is CASSQGRFLTYEQYF. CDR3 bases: TGCGCCAGCAGCCAAGGGAGATTTCTAACGTACGAGCAGTACTTC.

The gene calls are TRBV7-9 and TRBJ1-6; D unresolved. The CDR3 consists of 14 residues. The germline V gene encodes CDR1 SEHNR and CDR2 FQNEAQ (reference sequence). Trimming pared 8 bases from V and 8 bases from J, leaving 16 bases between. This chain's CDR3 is CASGYSFGDSPLHF. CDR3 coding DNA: TGTGCCAGCGGATACAGCTTCGGAGATTCACCCCTCCACTTT.

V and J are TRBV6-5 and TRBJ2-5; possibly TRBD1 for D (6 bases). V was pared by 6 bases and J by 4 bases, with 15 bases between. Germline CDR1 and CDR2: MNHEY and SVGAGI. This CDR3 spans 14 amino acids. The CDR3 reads CASRTNRAGETQYF. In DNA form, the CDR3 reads TGTGCCAGCAGGACGAACAGGGCGGGAGAGACCCAGTACTTC.

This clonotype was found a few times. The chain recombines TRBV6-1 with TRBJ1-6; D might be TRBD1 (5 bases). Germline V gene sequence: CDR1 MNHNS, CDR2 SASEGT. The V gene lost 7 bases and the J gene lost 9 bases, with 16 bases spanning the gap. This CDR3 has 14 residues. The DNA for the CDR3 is TGTGCCAGCACCCCGACACGGAGGGGTTCACCCCTCCACTTT. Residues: CASTPTRRGSPLHF.

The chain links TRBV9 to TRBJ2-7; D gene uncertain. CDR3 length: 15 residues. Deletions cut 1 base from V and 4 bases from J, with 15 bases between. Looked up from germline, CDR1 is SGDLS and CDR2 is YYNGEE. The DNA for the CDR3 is TGTGCCAGCAGCGTATTGCCGGGCTTGAGTTACGAGCAGTACTTC. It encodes CASSVLPGLSYEQYF.

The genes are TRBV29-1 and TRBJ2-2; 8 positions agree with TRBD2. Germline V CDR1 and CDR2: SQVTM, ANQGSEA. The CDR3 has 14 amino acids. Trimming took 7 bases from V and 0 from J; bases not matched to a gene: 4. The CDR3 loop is CSGQLAANTGELFF. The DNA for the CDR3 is TGCAGCGGCCAACTAGCGGCGAACACCGGGGAGCTGTTTTTT.

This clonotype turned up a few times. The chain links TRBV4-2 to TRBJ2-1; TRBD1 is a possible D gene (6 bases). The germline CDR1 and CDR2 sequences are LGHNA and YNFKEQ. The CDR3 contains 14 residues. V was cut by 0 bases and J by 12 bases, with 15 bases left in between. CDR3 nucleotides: TGTGCCAGCAGCCAAGATGTAGCGCCCAGGGGGCAGTTCTTC. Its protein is CASSQDVAPRGQFF.

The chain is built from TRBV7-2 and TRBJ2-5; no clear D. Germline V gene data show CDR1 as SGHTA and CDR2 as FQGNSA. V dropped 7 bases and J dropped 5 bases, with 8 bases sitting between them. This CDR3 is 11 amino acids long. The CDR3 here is CASTYRETQYF. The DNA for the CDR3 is TGTGCCAGCACTTATCGGGAGACCCAGTACTTC.

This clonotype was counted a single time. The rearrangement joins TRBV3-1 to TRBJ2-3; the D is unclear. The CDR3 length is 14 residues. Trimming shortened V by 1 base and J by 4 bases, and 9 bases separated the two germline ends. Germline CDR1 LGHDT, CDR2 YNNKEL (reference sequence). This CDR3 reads CASSQASYADTQYF. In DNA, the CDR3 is TGTGCCAGCAGCCAAGCCTCCTACGCAGATACGCAGTATTTT.

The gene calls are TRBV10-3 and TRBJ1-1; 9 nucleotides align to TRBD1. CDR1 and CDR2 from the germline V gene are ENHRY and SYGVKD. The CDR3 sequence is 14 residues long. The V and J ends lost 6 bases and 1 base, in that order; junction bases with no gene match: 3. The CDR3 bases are TGTGCCATCAGGACGGGACAGGGGAACACTGAAGCTTTCTTT. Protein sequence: CAIRTGQGNTEAFF.

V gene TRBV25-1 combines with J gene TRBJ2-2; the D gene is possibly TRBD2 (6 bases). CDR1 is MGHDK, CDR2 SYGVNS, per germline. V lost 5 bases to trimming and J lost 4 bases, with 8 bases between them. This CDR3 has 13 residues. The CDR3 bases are TGTGCCAGCAGTACTAGCCCCACCGGGGAGCTGTTTTTT. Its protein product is CASSTSPTGELFF. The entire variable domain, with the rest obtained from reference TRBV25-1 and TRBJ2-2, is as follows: EADIYQTPRYLVIGTGKKITLECSQTMGHDKMYWYQQDPGMELHLIHYSYGVNSTEKGDLSSESTVSRIRTEHFPLTLESARPSHTSQYLCASSTSPTGELFFGEGSRLTVL.

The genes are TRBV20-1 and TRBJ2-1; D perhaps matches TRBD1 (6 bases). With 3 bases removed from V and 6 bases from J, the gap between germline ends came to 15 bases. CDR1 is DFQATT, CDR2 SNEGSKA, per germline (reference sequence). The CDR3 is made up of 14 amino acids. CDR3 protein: CSASQGTVPNEQFF. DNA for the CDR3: TGCAGTGCTAGTCAGGGGACCGTCCCCAATGAGCAGTTCTTC.

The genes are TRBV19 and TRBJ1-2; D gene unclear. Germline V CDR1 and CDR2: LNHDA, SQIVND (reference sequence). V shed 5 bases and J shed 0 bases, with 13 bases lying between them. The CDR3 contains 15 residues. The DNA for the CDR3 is TGTGCCAGTAGTTCGGACGGGAGAGCTAACTATGGCTACACCTTC. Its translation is CASSSDGRANYGYTF.

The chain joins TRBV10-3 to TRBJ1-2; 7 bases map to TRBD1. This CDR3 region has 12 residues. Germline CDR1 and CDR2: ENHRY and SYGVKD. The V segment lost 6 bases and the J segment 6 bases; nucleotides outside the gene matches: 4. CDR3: CAISQTGNGYTF. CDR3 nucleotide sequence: TGTGCCATCAGCCAGACAGGGAATGGCTACACCTTC.

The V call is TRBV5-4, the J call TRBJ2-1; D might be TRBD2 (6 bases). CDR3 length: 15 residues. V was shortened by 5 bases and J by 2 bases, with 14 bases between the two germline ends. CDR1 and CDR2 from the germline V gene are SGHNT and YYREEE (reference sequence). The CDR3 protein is CASSSVGGTYNEQFF. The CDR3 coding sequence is TGTGCCAGCAGTTCGGTTGGGGGGACCTACAATGAGCAGTTCTTC. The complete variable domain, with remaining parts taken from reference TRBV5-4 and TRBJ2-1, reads ETGVTQSPTHLIKTRGQQVTLRCSSQSGHNTVSWYQQALGQGPQFIFQYYREEENGRGNFPPRFSGLQFPNYSSELNVNALELDDSALYLCASSSVGGTYNEQFFGPGTRLTVL.

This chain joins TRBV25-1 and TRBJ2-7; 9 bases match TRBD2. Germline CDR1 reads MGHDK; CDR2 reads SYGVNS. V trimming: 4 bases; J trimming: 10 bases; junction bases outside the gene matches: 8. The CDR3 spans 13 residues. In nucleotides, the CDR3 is TGTGCCAGCAGTGCGCTAGCGGGGCTGGTTCAGTACTTC. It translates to CASSALAGLVQYF.

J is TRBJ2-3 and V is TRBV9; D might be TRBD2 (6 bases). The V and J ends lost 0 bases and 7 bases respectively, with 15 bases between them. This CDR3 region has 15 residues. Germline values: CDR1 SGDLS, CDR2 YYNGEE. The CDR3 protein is CASSVGDGRMNTQYF. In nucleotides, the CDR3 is TGTGCCAGCAGCGTAGGGGACGGGAGAATGAATACGCAGTATTTT.

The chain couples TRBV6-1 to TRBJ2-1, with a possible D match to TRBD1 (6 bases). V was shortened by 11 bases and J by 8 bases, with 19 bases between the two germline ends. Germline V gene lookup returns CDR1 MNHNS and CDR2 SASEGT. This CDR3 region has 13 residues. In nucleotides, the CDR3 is TGTGCCTTACATTCCGGGACAATCGATGAGCAGTTCTTC. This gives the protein CALHSGTIDEQFF.